The next 18 T cell receptor beta chains were all read from a single sample in a study of PD-1 blockade in classical Hodgkin lymphoma. Here immunoSEQ multiplex PCR was the method, and the copy in TCRdb shows in-frame clones only, minus some. The sample includes 25,000 to 35,000 clones, around 84% of them seen just once. Time point noted: cycle 4 day 1 (C4D1), after more than five weeks of nivolumab. The patients all showed relapse after autologous stem cell transplantation, while their brentuximab vedotin exposure varied. Purification of CD4+ T cells from thawed PBMCs was achieved by magnetic negative selection. Material: CD4+ T cells from blood, obtained before the fourth cycle of nivolumab. The receptors were sampled from a human donor with classical Hodgkin lymphoma.

This rearrangement joins TRBV7-2 to TRBJ2-1; D may be TRBD1 or TRBD2 (5 bases each). Between the trimmed V and J ends, which lost 4 bases and 5 bases, there was a span of 18 bases. The CDR3 has 16 amino acids. Germline CDR1 and CDR2: SGHTA and FQGNSA. This chain's CDR3 is CASSSGQGIQDNEQFF. The DNA of the CDR3 is TGTGCCAGCAGCTCGGGGCAGGGAATTCAGGACAATGAGCAGTTCTTC.

There are a few counts of this clone. The V gene is TRBV5-1, the J gene TRBJ2-7, with 11 positions matching TRBD2. V was clipped by 4 bases and J by 2 bases; unmatched bases: 5. Germline V gene data show CDR1 as SGHRS and CDR2 as YFSETQ. CDR3 length: 15 amino acids. CDR3 bases: TGCGCCAGCAGCCTCACTAGCGGGGGCACCTACGAGCAGTACTTC. Amino acids: CASSLTSGGTYEQYF.

As for this clone: Other DNA sequences from this sample encode an identical CDR3 as well. The rearrangement links TRBV4-3 to TRBJ1-3; possible D gene TRBD1, 6 bases. Trimming removed 1 base at V and 7 bases at J, with 14 bases between. This CDR3 comprises 15 residues. Germline assignment: CDR1 LGHNA and CDR2 YSLEER. As DNA, the CDR3 is TGCGCCAGCAGCCAAGGACGGGGGGCAGGGAACACCATATATTTT. This translates into CASSQGRGAGNTIYF.

In its sample, this clone was seen a few times. This chain connects TRBV19 to TRBJ1-2, with D possibly being TRBD1 (5 bases). Germline CDR1 LNHDA, CDR2 SQIVND (reference sequence). The CDR3 loop spans 15 amino acids. V dropped 5 bases and J dropped 0 bases, with 13 bases sitting between them. The CDR3, as DNA: TGTGCCAGTAGTGAACAGGTCCGAGCTAACTATGGCTACACCTTC. Protein sequence: CASSEQVRANYGYTF.

The chain recombines TRBV5-6 with TRBJ2-5; the D call may be TRBD1 or TRBD2 (6 bases each). The CDR3 length is 16 residues. Germline V CDR1 and CDR2: SGHDT, YYEEEE. Trimming shortened V by 4 bases and J by 4 bases, and 20 bases separated the two germline ends. The CDR3 is CASSRGLPPGAETQYF. CDR3 nucleotides: TGTGCCAGCAGCCGGGGACTTCCCCCGGGGGCAGAGACCCAGTACTTC.

This clone has only one observation. The CDR3 bases are TGTGCCAGCAGCTTTTGGGGCGCCCGGAACACTGAAGCTTTCTTT. Its translation: CASSFWGARNTEAFF. The chain joins TRBV5-4 to TRBJ1-1; maybe TRBD1 (5 bases). The germline V gene encodes CDR1 SGHNT and CDR2 YYREEE (reference sequence). The CDR3 extends over 15 amino acids. The germline V and J ends were trimmed by 2 bases and 1 base, with 12 bases remaining between them.

The chain combines TRBV9 with TRBJ1-3, with unresolved D. V was clipped by 4 bases and J by 4 bases, with 15 bases between them. CDR1 and CDR2 from the germline V gene are SGDLS and YYNGEE. This CDR3 has 15 amino acids. The CDR3 bases are TGTGCCAGCAGCCTCGACCCGGGAGAGGGAAACACCATATATTTT. This encodes CASSLDPGEGNTIYF.

The chain links TRBV11-3 to TRBJ2-2; maybe TRBD2 (6 bases). V lost 2 bases and J lost 0, with 13 bases in between. CDR3 length: 17 residues. Germline V gene lookup returns CDR1 SGHNT and CDR2 YENEEA. As DNA, the CDR3 is TGTGCCAGCAGCTTATCGTTTGCGGGACCGAACACCGGGGAGCTGTTTTTT. Its protein is CASSLSFAGPNTGELFF.

This clone was observed a handful of times. The J gene is TRBJ2-1, the V gene TRBV19; 10 bases fit TRBD2. CDR1 is LNHDA, CDR2 SQIVND, per germline (reference sequence). V was clipped by 1 base and J by 1 base; unmatched bases: 13. This CDR3 region has 20 residues. CDR3 sequence: CASSIAPSGGMTHSYNEQFF. The CDR3 region has the DNA TGTGCCAGTAGTATAGCTCCTAGCGGGGGTATGACCCATTCCTACAATGAGCAGTTCTTC.

The chain uses TRBV28 and TRBJ1-2; 9 bases match TRBD1. V was clipped by 4 bases and J by 8 bases; unmatched bases: 11. Germline V CDR1 and CDR2: MDHEN, SYDVKM. The CDR3 sequence is 15 residues long. The CDR3 nucleotides are TGTGCCAGCAGTTCCAGAATACAGGGGGCGCCCGGCTACACCTTC. Its translation: CASSSRIQGAPGYTF.

The V and J genes are TRBV5-1 and TRBJ1-2; possible D gene TRBD1, 6 bases. This CDR3 contains 14 residues. Trimming left V 4 bases short and J 4 bases short, with 14 bases between. From germline, CDR1 is SGHRS and CDR2 YFSETQ. CDR3 coding DNA: TGCGCCAGCAGCCAGCCGAGGGGGGGCTATGGCTACACCTTC. Translating it yields CASSQPRGGYGYTF. Full variable domain (outside the CDR3, taken from reference TRBV5-1 and TRBJ1-2): KAGVTQTPRYLIKTRGQQVTLSCSPISGHRSVSWYQQTPGQGLQFLFEYFSETQRNKGNFPGRFSGRQFSNSRSEMNVSTLELGDSALYLCASSQPRGGYGYTFGSGTRLTVV.

The chain joins TRBV4-3 to TRBJ2-2; the match to TRBD2 covers 7 bases. The CDR3 has 17 residues. CDR1 is LGHNA, CDR2 YSLEER, per germline. The V gene end was trimmed by 4 bases and the J gene end by 4 bases; junction bases not matched to a gene: 12. The CDR3 here is CASSPRGGGSITGELFF. CDR3 coding DNA: TGCGCCAGCAGCCCCCGTGGGGGGGGGAGCATCACCGGGGAGCTGTTTTTT.

The chain is built from TRBV5-1 and TRBJ1-5; no reliable D call. This CDR3 has 15 amino acids. Germline V gene lookup returns CDR1 SGHRS and CDR2 YFSETQ. V was pared by 0 bases and J by 0 bases, with 7 bases between. CDR3 sequence: CASSLGLTSNQPQHF. As DNA, the CDR3 is TGCGCCAGCAGCTTGGGACTGACTAGCAATCAGCCCCAGCATTTT.

This clone was seen once. The chain employs TRBV28 and TRBJ1-2, with D unresolved. CDR1 MDHEN and CDR2 SYDVKM come from the germline V gene. The V end was cut by 4 bases, the J end by 8 bases, with 23 bases between. This CDR3 comprises 16 residues. The CDR3 sequence is CASSSLIMIRVGGYTF. For the CDR3, the DNA is TGTGCCAGCAGTTCCCTGATAATGATTAGGGTTGGCGGCTACACCTTC.

The V and J genes are TRBV9 and TRBJ2-7; possibly TRBD2 for D (6 bases). This CDR3 region has 15 residues. CDR1 is SGDLS, CDR2 YYNGEE, per germline. Trimming shortened V by 0 bases and J by 2 bases, and 12 bases separated the two germline ends. The CDR3 protein is CASSVEYGGAYEQYF. In DNA, the CDR3 is TGTGCCAGCAGCGTAGAATACGGGGGAGCCTACGAGCAGTACTTC. The whole variable domain, remainder taken from reference TRBV9 and TRBJ2-7, is DSGVTQTPKHLITATGQRVTLRCSPRSGDLSVYWYQQSLDQGLQFLIQYYNGEERAKGNILERFSAQQFPDLHSELNLSSLELGDSALYFCASSVEYGGAYEQYFGPGTRLTVT.

This clone came up once. This chain joins TRBV7-8 and TRBJ2-2; D possibly corresponds to TRBD2 (5 bases). CDR1 is SGHVS and CDR2 is FQNEAQ in the germline V gene. Deletions cut 5 bases from V and 1 base from J, with 11 bases between. The length of the CDR3 is 15 residues. CDR3 DNA sequence: TGTGCCAGCAGCCCCAGCGGACTGAACACCGGGGAGCTGTTTTTT. It translates to CASSPSGLNTGELFF.

The chain is built from TRBV7-9 and TRBJ2-1; D ambiguous. The V end lost 2 bases, the J end lost 6 bases, and 17 bases lay between the germline ends. Per germline, CDR1 SEHNR and CDR2 FQNEAQ (reference sequence). This CDR3 has 16 amino acids. CDR3 residues: CASSLIRTGLVNEQFF. The DNA of the CDR3 is TGTGCCAGCAGCTTAATACGCACGGGCCTAGTCAATGAGCAGTTCTTC. Full variable domain (outside the CDR3, taken from reference TRBV7-9 and TRBJ2-1): DTGVSQNPRHKITKRGQNVTFRCDPISEHNRLYWYRQTLGQGPEFLTYFQNEAQLEKSRLLSDRFSAERPKGSFSTLEIQRTEQGDSAMYLCASSLIRTGLVNEQFFGPGTRLTVL.

The J gene is TRBJ2-7, the V gene TRBV30; D is perhaps TRBD1 (5 bases). In germline, CDR1 is GTSNPN, CDR2 SVGIG (reference sequence). CDR3 length equals 13 residues. Deletions cut 4 bases from V and 3 bases from J, with 13 bases between. The CDR3 protein is CAWTPGRFYEQYF. DNA of the CDR3: TGTGCCTGGACGCCAGGGCGCTTCTACGAGCAGTACTTC.